This passage covers 2 T cell receptor beta chains from one sample sequenced in a study of Ad26.COV2.S vaccination and SARS-CoV-2 variants (dated by TCRdb to 2020 to 2023). The library was obtained by the immunoSEQ multiplex PCR assay. Here the immuneACCESS table is served through TCRdb, limited to in-frame sequences with V and J called. Missing clones are a known gap in these copies; in checked studies unresolved V genes cover under half, and the rest lacks a known reason. This sample gives over 110,000 clones in total; 86% of them show up just once. 4% to 6% of the sample comes from the top ten. The intended sense of this specimen's time point label: individuals recovered from natural SARS-CoV-2 infection. The sample was peripheral blood, taken after recovery from COVID-19. Every receptor here comes from a human donor who had recovered from COVID-19.

V usage is TRBV3-1 (or the pseudogene TRBV3-2) and J usage is TRBJ1-5; no clear D gene. V was trimmed by 1 base and J by 0 bases, leaving 13 bases between them. This CDR3 contains 17 residues. Per the germline V gene, CDR1 is LGHDT and CDR2 is YNNKEL (reference sequence). CDR3: CASSQASPGLSNQPQHF. In DNA, the CDR3 is TGTGCCAGCAGCCAAGCTTCCCCGGGTCTTAGCAATCAGCCCCAGCATTTT.

The chain is built from TRBV5-1 and TRBJ1-1; D is possibly TRBD1 (5 bases). Looked up from germline, CDR1 is SGHRS and CDR2 is YFSETQ. The CDR3 consists of 15 residues. V shed 1 base and J shed 0 bases, with 10 bases lying between them. As DNA, the CDR3 is TGCGCCAGCAGCTTGAGTGTAGGGGTGAACACTGAAGCTTTCTTT. It is translated as CASSLSVGVNTEAFF. Supplemented by reference TRBV5-1 and TRBJ1-1, the full variable domain reads KAGVTQTPRYLIKTRGQQVTLSCSPISGHRSVSWYQQTPGQGLQFLFEYFSETQRNKGNFPGRFSGRQFSNSRSEMNVSTLELGDSALYLCASSLSVGVNTEAFFGQGTRLTVV.